These 11 T cell receptor beta chains share one sample of origin, sequenced in a study of T cells in Graves' hyperthyroidism and ophthalmopathy. Amplified TCR beta CDR3 regions derived from RNA transcripts. Primed by the HTBI set, a first-round RT-PCR was run on the TCR CDR3. TCRdb reanalysed the multiplex PCR reads using MiXCR and keeps one entry per CDR3 protein. In the table there are 700,000 to 950,000 distinct CDR3 sequences, roughly 32% of which are singletons. The sample taken for sequencing was blood. The source is a woman in her thirties or forties with Graves' hyperthyroidism.

In its sample, this clonotype was seen many times. The chain couples TRBV10-2 to TRBJ1-1; 7 positions match TRBD1. The CDR3 totals 16 residues. Germline V gene data show CDR1 as WSHSY and CDR2 as SAAADI. With 2 bases clipped from V and 1 base from J, the junction kept 7 bases outside the gene matches. Written as DNA, the CDR3 is TGCGCCAGCAGTGAGCAGGGGGGCAGGGCGAACACTGAAGCTTTCTTT. It codes for CASSEQGGRANTEAFF.

This clonotype appeared many times. V and J are TRBV2 and TRBJ2-2, with D perhaps TRBD2 (6 bases). Germline V lookup: CDR1 SNHLY, CDR2 FYNNEI. V gave up 8 bases and J gave up 5 bases, with 12 bases separating them. CDR3 size: 13 residues. The CDR3 sequence: CASGSGLTGELFF. CDR3 sequence (DNA): TGTGCCAGCGGGAGCGGGCTAACCGGGGAGCTGTTTTTT.

This clonotype was seen many times. The chain has TRBV7-2 and TRBJ1-3; 11 positions agree with TRBD1. The CDR3 spans 13 residues. CDR1 is SGHTA, CDR2 FQGNSA, per germline. The junction had 0 bases not matched to a gene; V was cut back by 5 bases and J by 6 bases. The DNA of the CDR3 is TGTGCCAGCAGCGGACAGGGGGCAAACACCATATATTTT. This sequence encodes CASSGQGANTIYF.

Points on this clonotype: A much larger clone lies a single base off, so this may be a read error. The J gene is TRBJ1-1, the V gene TRBV19; maybe TRBD1 (6 bases). CDR1 is LNHDA, CDR2 SQIVND, per germline (reference sequence). CDR3 length: 13 amino acids. As DNA, the CDR3 is TGTGCCAGTAGTCTGGACAGAATCACTGAAGCTTCCTTT. This translates into CASSLDRITEASF.

CDR3 DNA: TGTGCCAGCAGCCAAATTAAGGGACAGCCACTATACGAGCAGTACTTC. Translation: CASSQIKGQPLYEQYF. The rearrangement joins TRBV7-2 to TRBJ2-7, with 7 nucleotides matching TRBD1. This CDR3 contains 16 residues. In germline, CDR1 is SGHTA, CDR2 FQGNSA. The V segment lost 5 bases and the J segment 4 bases; nucleotides outside the gene matches: 14.

The CDR3 loop is CASSQETGDISNQPQHF. Written as DNA, the CDR3 is TGCGCCAGCAGCCAAGAGACAGGGGATATCAGCAATCAGCCCCAGCATTTT. The chain links TRBV4-1 to TRBJ1-5; the match to TRBD1 covers 8 bases. CDR3 length equals 17 residues. After removal of 0 bases from V and 1 base from J, the junction contained 5 bases not matched to a gene. Germline CDR1 and CDR2: MGHRA and YSYEKL.

The chain has TRBV7-2 and TRBJ2-7; tentative D call: TRBD1 (6 bases). CDR1 is SGHTA, CDR2 FQGNSA, per germline. Trimming cost V 11 bases and J 2 bases, with 16 bases left between them. There are 13 residues in the CDR3. The chain's CDR3 is CAGRAQGTYEQYF. Here the CDR3 DNA reads TGTGCCGGCCGGGCACAGGGTACCTACGAGCAGTACTTC.

This clonotype was seen repeatedly, ten times or more. The rearrangement uses TRBV9 and TRBJ1-1; no definite D call. Between the trimmed V and J ends, which lost 0 bases and 5 bases, there was a span of 14 bases. This CDR3 is built from 15 residues. Germline V gene lookup returns CDR1 SGDLS and CDR2 YYNGEE. The CDR3 sequence is CASSVVGKWETEAFF. The CDR3 DNA sequence: TGTGCCAGCAGCGTAGTGGGGAAATGGGAGACTGAAGCTTTCTTT. The full variable domain, completed using reference TRBV9 and TRBJ1-1, is DSGVTQTPKHLITATGQRVTLRCSPRSGDLSVYWYQQSLDQGLQFLIQYYNGEERAKGNILERFSAQQFPDLHSELNLSSLELGDSALYFCASSVVGKWETEAFFGQGTRLTVV.

This clonotype was observed a few times. In nucleotides, the CDR3 is TGTGCCAGCAGCTTTGGTTACTCGTCCTACGAGCAGTACTTC. Translation gives CASSFGYSSYEQYF. The chain uses TRBV5-5 and TRBJ2-7; D unclear. The CDR3 spans 14 residues. Looked up from germline, CDR1 is SGHKS and CDR2 is YYEKEE (reference sequence). V was shortened by 2 bases and J by 1 base, with 10 bases between the two germline ends.

This clonotype was observed a few times. The chain uses TRBV5-1 and TRBJ2-2; no reliable D call. Trimming removed 0 bases at V and 4 bases at J, with 13 bases between. Germline V gene data show CDR1 as SGHRS and CDR2 as YFSETQ. This CDR3 has 16 residues. This CDR3 is CASSLDSEGITGELFF. In DNA, the CDR3 is TGCGCCAGCAGCTTGGACAGTGAAGGGATCACCGGGGAGCTGTTTTTT. Full variable domain (missing parts from reference TRBV5-1 and TRBJ2-2): KAGVTQTPRYLIKTRGQQVTLSCSPISGHRSVSWYQQTPGQGLQFLFEYFSETQRNKGNFPGRFSGRQFSNSRSEMNVSTLELGDSALYLCASSLDSEGITGELFFGEGSRLTVL.

This clonotype appeared a few times. The chain is built from TRBV7-2 and TRBJ1-3; tentatively, D is TRBD1 (6 bases). From germline, CDR1 is SGHTA and CDR2 FQGNSA. The CDR3 spans 16 residues. V was cut by 1 base and J by 2 bases, with 12 bases left in between. The DNA of the CDR3 is TGTGCCAGCAGCTTAGTTCCGGGGGCGGCTGGAAACACCATATATTTT. Protein product: CASSLVPGAAGNTIYF.